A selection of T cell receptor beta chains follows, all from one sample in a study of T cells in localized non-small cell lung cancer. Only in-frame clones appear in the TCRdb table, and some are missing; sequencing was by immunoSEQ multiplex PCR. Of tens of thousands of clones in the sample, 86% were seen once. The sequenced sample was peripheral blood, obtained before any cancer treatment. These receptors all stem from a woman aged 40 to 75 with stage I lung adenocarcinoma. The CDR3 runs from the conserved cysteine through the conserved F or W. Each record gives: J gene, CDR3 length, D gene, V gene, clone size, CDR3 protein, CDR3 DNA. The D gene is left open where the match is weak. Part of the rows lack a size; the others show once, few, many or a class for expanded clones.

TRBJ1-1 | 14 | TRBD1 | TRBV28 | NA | CASSLYRGLTEAFF | TGTGCCAGCAGTTTATACAGGGGGCTCACTGAAGCTTTCTTT
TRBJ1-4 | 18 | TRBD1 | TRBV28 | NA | CASSSPPPGTGSNEKLFF | TGTGCCAGCAGTTCCCCACCCCCCGGGACAGGGAGCAATGAAAAACTGTTTTTT
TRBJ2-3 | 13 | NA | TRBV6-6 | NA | CATAGFEGDTQYF | TGTGCCACTGCGGGTTTTGAGGGTGATACGCAGTATTTT
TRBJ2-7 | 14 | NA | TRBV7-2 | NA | CASSRDGVLDEQYF | TGTGCCAGCAGCAGGGACGGCGTCCTGGACGAGCAGTACTTC
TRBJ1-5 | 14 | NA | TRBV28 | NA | CASNRDNNNRPQHF | TGTGCCAGCAATCGGGACAACAACAATCGGCCCCAGCATTTT
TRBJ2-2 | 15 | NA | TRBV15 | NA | CATRDLGRNTGELFF | TGTGCCACCAGAGACCTGGGAAGGAACACCGGGGAGCTGTTTTTT
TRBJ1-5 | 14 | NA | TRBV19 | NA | CASSIDQGYQPQHF | TGTGCCAGTAGTATAGATCAAGGGTATCAGCCCCAGCATTTT
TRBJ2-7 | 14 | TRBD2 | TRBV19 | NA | CASSLSSGGYEQYF | TGTGCCAGTAGTCTAAGTAGCGGGGGCTACGAGCAGTACTTC
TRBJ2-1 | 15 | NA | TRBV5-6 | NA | CASSWTLGPYNEQFF | TGTGCCAGCAGCTGGACGCTGGGACCGTACAATGAGCAGTTCTTC
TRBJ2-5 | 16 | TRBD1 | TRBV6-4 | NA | CASRGLGTGEGETQYF | TGTGCCAGCAGGGGCCTGGGGACAGGCGAGGGGGAGACCCAGTACTTC
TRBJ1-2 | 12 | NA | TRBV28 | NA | CASSLTQGGYTF | TGTGCCAGCAGTTTAACACAGGGTGGCTACACCTTC
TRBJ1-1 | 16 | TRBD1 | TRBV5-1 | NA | CASSRTTGGMNTEAFF | TGCGCCAGCAGCCGTACGACAGGGGGCATGAACACTGAAGCTTTCTTT
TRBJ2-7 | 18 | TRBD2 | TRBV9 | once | CASSVAPSGGALGNEQYF | TGTGCCAGCAGCGTAGCGCCTAGCGGGGGGGCCTTAGGAAACGAGCAGTACTTC
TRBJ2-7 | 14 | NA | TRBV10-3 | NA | CAISESSLTYEQYF | TGTGCCATCAGTGAGTCGAGCTTAACCTACGAGCAGTACTTC
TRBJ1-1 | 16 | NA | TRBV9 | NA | CASSLGPQLMNTEAFF | TGTGCCAGCAGCCTAGGACCGCAACTAATGAACACTGAAGCTTTCTTT
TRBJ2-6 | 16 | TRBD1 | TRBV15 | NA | CATTGTGGSGANVLTF | TGTGCCACCACCGGGACAGGGGGCTCTGGGGCCAACGTCCTGACTTTC
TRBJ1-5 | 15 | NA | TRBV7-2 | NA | CASSLTGYRNQPQHF | TGTGCCAGCAGCCTTACAGGGTATCGCAATCAGCCCCAGCATTTT
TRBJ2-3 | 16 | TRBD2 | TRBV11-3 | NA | CASSLGGGARGDTQYF | TGTGCCAGCAGCTTAGGCGGGGGGGCCCGAGGAGATACGCAGTATTTT
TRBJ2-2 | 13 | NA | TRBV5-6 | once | CASSLSHTGELFF | TGTGCCAGCAGCTTGTCCCACACCGGGGAGCTGTTTTTT
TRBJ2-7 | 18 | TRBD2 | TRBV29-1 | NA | CSVEIWLGGGTDHYEQYF | TGCAGCGTTGAGATTTGGCTCGGGGGGGGGACCGACCACTACGAGCAGTACTTC
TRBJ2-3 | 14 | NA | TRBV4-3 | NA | CASSQGSSTDTQYF | TGCGCCAGCAGCCAGGGTTCGAGCACAGATACGCAGTATTTT
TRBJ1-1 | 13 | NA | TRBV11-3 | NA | CASSLTADTEAFF | TGTGCCAGCAGCCTAACGGCCGACACTGAAGCTTTCTTT
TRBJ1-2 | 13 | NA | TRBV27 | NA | CASSLWGRSGYTF | TGTGCCAGCAGTTTATGGGGGAGGTCCGGCTACACCTTC
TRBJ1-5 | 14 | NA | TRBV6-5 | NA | CASRFAGGNQPQHF | TGTGCCAGCAGATTCGCAGGGGGCAATCAGCCCCAGCATTTT
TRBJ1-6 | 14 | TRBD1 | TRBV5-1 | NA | CASSAGTGYSPLHF | TGCGCCAGCAGCGCCGGGACAGGGTATTCACCCCTCCACTTT
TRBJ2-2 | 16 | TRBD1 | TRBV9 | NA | CASSSGTGGKTGELFF | TGTGCCAGCAGCTCTGGGACAGGGGGCAAGACCGGGGAGCTGTTTTTT
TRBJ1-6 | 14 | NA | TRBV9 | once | CASSVGQRNSPLHF | TGTGCCAGCAGCGTAGGGCAGCGCAATTCACCCCTCCACTTT
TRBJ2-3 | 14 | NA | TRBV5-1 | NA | CASGRSSSTDTQYF | TGCGCCAGCGGGCGGAGCTCCAGCACAGATACGCAGTATTTT
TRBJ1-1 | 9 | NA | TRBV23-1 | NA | CAENTEAFF | TGCGCCGAGAACACTGAAGCTTTCTTT
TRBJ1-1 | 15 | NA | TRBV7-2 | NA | CASSLGASRNTEAFF | TGTGCCAGCAGCTTAGGAGCATCCAGGAACACTGAAGCTTTCTTT
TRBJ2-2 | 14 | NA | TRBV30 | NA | CAWSRHSNTGELFF | TGTGCCTGGAGTCGGCACTCGAACACCGGGGAGCTGTTTTTT
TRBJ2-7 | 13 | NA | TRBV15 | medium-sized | CATSRSTGYEQYF | TGTGCCACCAGCCGCTCGACAGGCTACGAGCAGTACTTC
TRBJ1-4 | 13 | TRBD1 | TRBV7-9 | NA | CASSWTGNEKLFF | TGTGCCAGCAGCTGGACAGGAAATGAAAAACTGTTTTTT
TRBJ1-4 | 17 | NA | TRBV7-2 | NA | CASSLDLPPTTNEKLFF | TGTGCCAGCAGCTTAGATTTGCCCCCAACAACTAATGAAAAACTGTTTTTT
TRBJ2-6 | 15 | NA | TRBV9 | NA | CASSPRDGRANVLTF | TGTGCCAGCAGCCCCCGAGATGGACGAGCCAACGTCCTGACTTTC
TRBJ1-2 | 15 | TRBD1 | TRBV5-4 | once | CASSLAATGNHGYTF | TGTGCCAGCAGCTTGGCCGCGACAGGGAACCATGGCTACACCTTC
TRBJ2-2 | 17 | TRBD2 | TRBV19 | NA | CASSITFSGGDTGELFF | TGTGCCAGTAGTATCACATTCAGCGGGGGGGACACCGGGGAGCTGTTTTTT
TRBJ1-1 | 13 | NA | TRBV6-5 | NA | CASSDPLFTEAFF | TGTGCCAGCAGCGACCCCCTGTTCACTGAAGCTTTCTTT
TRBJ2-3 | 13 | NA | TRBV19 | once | CASSIPPADTQYF | TGTGCCAGTAGTATCCCCCCGGCTGATACGCAGTATTTT
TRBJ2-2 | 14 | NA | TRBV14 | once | CASSQDLVAGELFF | TGTGCCAGCAGCCAAGATTTGGTTGCCGGGGAGCTGTTTTTT
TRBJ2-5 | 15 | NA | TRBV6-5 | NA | CASSYSTGRGETQYF | TGTGCCAGCAGTTACTCGACAGGACGGGGAGAGACCCAGTACTTC
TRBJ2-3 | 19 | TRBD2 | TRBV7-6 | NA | CASSPRGTSGGARSDTQYF | TGTGCCAGCAGCCCACGAGGGACTAGCGGGGGGGCTAGATCGGATACGCAGTATTTT
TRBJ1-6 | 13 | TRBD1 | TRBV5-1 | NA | CASSSSQGTPLHF | TGCGCCAGCAGCTCCTCACAGGGGACACCCCTCCACTTT
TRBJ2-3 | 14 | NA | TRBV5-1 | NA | CASSLNSGTDTQYF | TGCGCCAGCAGCTTGAACTCAGGCACAGATACGCAGTATTTT
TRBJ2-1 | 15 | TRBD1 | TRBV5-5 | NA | CASSLDDRGGNEQFF | TGTGCCAGCAGCCTTGACGACAGGGGAGGCAATGAGCAGTTCTTC
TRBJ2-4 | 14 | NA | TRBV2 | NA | CASSEEGVSNTQYF | TGTGCCAGCAGTGAAGAGGGCGTTTCCAATACTCAGTACTTC
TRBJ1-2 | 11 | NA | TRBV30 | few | CAWSRDYGYTF | TGTGCCTGGAGTAGAGACTATGGCTACACCTTC
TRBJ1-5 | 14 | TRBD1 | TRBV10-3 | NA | CAISEGQGYQPQHF | TGTGCCATCAGTGAAGGACAGGGTTATCAGCCCCAGCATTTT
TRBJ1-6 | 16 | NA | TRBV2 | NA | CASKLAGRGFNEALHF | TGTGCCAGCAAACTGGCCGGTCGGGGGTTTAATGAGGCCCTCCACTTT
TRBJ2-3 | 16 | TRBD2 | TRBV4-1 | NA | CASSPLPGLGTDTQYF | TGCGCCAGCAGCCCATTACCGGGACTAGGTACAGATACGCAGTATTTT